This entry is about one TCR beta chain. Its antigen is as yet unknown. This entry comes from a study of post-analysis software for immune sequencing data. Whole-study context: The study covered relapsing-remitting, secondary progressive and progressive-relapsing courses of multiple sclerosis.

Study observations and caveats: In patients, TRBV5-6, TRBV5-1 and TRBV20-1 belonged to roughly 5 TRBV segments found more frequently than in controls. Diversity measured as normalized Chao1 was significantly lower in multiple sclerosis patients than in controls.

The CDR3 is 15 residues long. V trimming: 4 bases; J trimming: 4 bases; junction bases outside the gene matches: 8. CDR1 MNHEY and CDR2 SVGEGT come from the germline V gene. TCR beta libraries were prepared from cDNA with unique molecular identifiers. When about 1 to 11 million T cells were used, they gave around 500,000 cDNA molecules. TCRdb processed the PCR reads anew with MiXCR; each CDR3 protein has one entry. The repertoire holds roughly 410,000 distinct CDR3 sequences, with around 33% as singletons. Sample: blood. The J gene is TRBJ1-2, the V gene TRBV6-2 or TRBV6-3; 8 bases agree with TRBD1. The receptor comes from a girl aged 5 to 17 with multiple sclerosis. The CDR3 spells CASSWPSDRAYGYTF. CDR3 DNA sequence: TGTGCCAGCAGTTGGCCCTCGGACAGGGCCTATGGCTACACCTTC.